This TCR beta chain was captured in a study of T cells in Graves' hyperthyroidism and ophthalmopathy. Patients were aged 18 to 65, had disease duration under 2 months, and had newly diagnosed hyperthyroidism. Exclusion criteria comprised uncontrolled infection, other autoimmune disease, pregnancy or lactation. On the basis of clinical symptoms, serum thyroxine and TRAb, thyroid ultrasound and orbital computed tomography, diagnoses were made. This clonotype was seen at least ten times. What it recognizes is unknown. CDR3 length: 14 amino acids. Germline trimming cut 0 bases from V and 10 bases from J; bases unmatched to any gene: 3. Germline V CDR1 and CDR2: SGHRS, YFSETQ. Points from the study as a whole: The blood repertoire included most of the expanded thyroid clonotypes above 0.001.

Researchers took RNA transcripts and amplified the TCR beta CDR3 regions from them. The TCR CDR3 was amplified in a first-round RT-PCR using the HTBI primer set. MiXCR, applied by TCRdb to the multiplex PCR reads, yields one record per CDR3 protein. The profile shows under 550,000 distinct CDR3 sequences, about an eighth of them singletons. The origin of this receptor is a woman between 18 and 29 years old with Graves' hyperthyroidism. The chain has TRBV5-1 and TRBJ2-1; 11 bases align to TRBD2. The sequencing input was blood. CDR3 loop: CASSLALAGEEQFF. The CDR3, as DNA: TGCGCCAGCAGCTTGGCACTAGCGGGAGAGGAGCAGTTCTTC.